This T cell receptor (beta chain) was recovered during a study of cytomegalovirus exposure and HLA in healthy donors (dated by TCRdb to the late 2010s). With respect to the entire study: An earlier analysis of some 550 of the donors reported roughly 300 Gb of sequence data and 100 million to 140 million unique TCR beta sequences from some 180 million T cells. Around 300 gigabases of sequencing data and approximately 93 million unique TCR sequences were included in an early release covering around 600 HLA-typed donors. Among the roughly 410 genotyped donors, 75% to 90% belonged to the genetic ancestry cluster associated with self-reported Caucasian donors. The study aimed to test whether signatures of past pathogen exposure could be identified by cataloging public T cell receptors. The study profiled the T cell repertoires of hundreds of subjects by immunosequencing and related them to cytomegalovirus serostatus. A separate validation cohort of approximately 130 different subjects was used in addition to the roughly 700-subject first cohort. To predict cytomegalovirus infection status, the study brought together high-throughput TCR immunosequencing, statistical association of individual TCRs with disease status, and machine learning. A later analysis re-analyzed previously published TCR beta repertoires from approximately 670 donors and added high-resolution HLA genotyping to study TCR occurrence patterns. Rather than drawing on any new phenotypic data, the later analysis identified candidate immune exposures from TCR beta sequences and the way those sequences occurred across donors. An earlier analysis of some 500 of the donors used high-throughput TCR beta sequencing to judge whether each TCR beta V gene segment behaved as functional or pseudogenic. Donor age, sex, ethnicity and CMV serostatus were compiled together with the repertoire data. In a later genetic analysis, genome-wide SNP genotypes for about three fifths of the roughly 670 donors were used, and that subset was treated as a discovery cohort. All discovery cohort repertoires had been generated using a single sequencing platform. Both class I and class II loci were covered by HLA typing, at four-digit resolution. The number of typed donors differed by locus: about 629-640 for A, B, C, DRB1 and DQB1; some 500 for DQA1; approximately 610 for DPA1; and around 470 for DPB1. Because of strong linkage in the cohort, roughly five DR-DQ haplotypes were treated as single units for association and clustering. Among 300 to 500 genotyped donors of the cohort, an average of around 250,000 unique TCR beta nucleotide sequences was sequenced per donor, of which 15% to 20% were non-productive.

Results the study describes overall, beyond this receptor: The sequencing pipeline was judged likely to have produced a cluster of highly shared sequence variants as a technical artifact. In vitro tests confirmed that a few of the cytomegalovirus-associated TCR beta chains recognize cytomegalovirus antigens. Because the 87-base-pair reads could not distinguish some IMGT-functional V segments, including TRBV6-2 and TRBV6-3, those segments were excluded. A total of 150 to 200 TCR beta chains were listed by the study as associated with cytomegalovirus. A further reported finding was that TCR beta sequences accurately predicted the HLA-A and HLA-B alleles for most subjects in the first cohort. A later analysis found that most CMV-associated TCR beta chains appeared HLA-restricted, with HLA associations seemingly driven largely by CMV exposure. Presence/absence analyses assumed roughly uniform sequencing depth across donors, an assumption that may not hold. In a later analysis, the rate of TCR association differed among HLA loci, with DRB1 alleles having the most associated TCRs and HLA-C alleles having the fewest. Approximately 16 rarely observed V segments, including chromosome 9 orphons, were excluded from the earlier analysis of approximately 500 of the donors because counts were too low. The classifier was reported to diagnose cytomegalovirus status with high specificity and sensitivity in both the original and validation cohorts. Immune exposure information for the cohort was limited to CMV serostatus. In a later analysis, HLA-associated TCR beta chains showed more clonal expansion and lower generation probabilities than non-associated chains that were equally common. A later analysis associated about 17,000 TCR beta sequences with specific HLA alleles at a false discovery rate of 0.05. In a later genetic analysis, fewer N-insertions in productive TCRs were reported among donors in an Asian-associated ancestry cluster than the 666-donor mean. Most TCR sequences were observed very rarely across donors, whereas some public TCRs were present in many individuals. Assigning TCR associations to individual alleles was difficult when HLA alleles, especially DR and DQ, strongly co-occurred. This cohort had only TCR beta chains sequenced, and the lack of alpha or paired-chain data limited which features could be detected. Correlated functional status among segregating V segments might reflect linkage disequilibrium, but an unknown experimental factor could not be ruled out. In an earlier analysis of about 540 of the donors, most TCR beta V segments were observed in productive rearrangements about 90% or about 30% of the time, broadly matching IMGT annotations. Several of the top co-occurrence clusters appeared to be linked to parvovirus B19, influenza, CMV and Epstein-Barr virus, according to a later analysis. Because HLA typing was unavailable for some donors at each locus, only the typed subset was used in association tests. According to the authors, the approach could potentially be generalized to other disease states and immunological phenotypes. A later genetic analysis associated a missense DCLRE1C variant with V-gene and J-gene trimming of TCR beta chains, and an independent cohort replicated the association.

The cohort was made up of about 610 healthy bone marrow donors. At the time of sampling, all cohort members were nominally healthy, though unrecorded immune exposures were likely present. The donor tested CMV seronegative, placing the donor among the 350 or so seronegative members of the cohort. A peripheral blood sample was provided by each donor, and peripheral blood mononuclear cells were used for TCR beta sequencing. Genomic DNA extraction from the blood cell samples was performed with the Qiagen DNeasy Blood Extraction Kit. Turning to this clone: No cognate antigen has been identified for it. Base qualities are not at hand, and no much larger clone is one base apart.

The V end loses 5 bases and the J end loses 4 bases, and a stretch of 16 bases separates them. CDR1 and CDR2, looked up from the germline V gene, are MNHNS and SASEGT. Spanning cysteine to phenylalanine, the CDR3 consists of 15 amino acids. Just CDR3 DNA is preserved here, 45 bases in frame from base 1. Library creation used the immunoSEQ multiplex PCR assay. For the multiplex PCR, a mixture combining 60 forward primers for TCR Vbeta segments and 13 reverse primers for TCR Jbeta segments was used. Amplification of the CDR3 region of rearranged TCR beta genes was performed with a multiplex PCR assay on genomic DNA. The Illumina HiSeq System was used to sequence the amplified TCR beta libraries as 87-base-pair reads. The authors processed their data as follows. A later analysis tallied around 82 million unique TCR beta chains across the 666 repertoires, and about 10 million of those chains were shared by two or more donors. Raw reads were error-corrected and collapsed into unique sequences with a nearest-neighbor algorithm that merged closely related sequences to remove PCR and sequencing errors. CDR3 sequences were aligned to IMGT reference sequences to assign V, D and J gene segments. Each retained sequence needed at least a six-nucleotide match to both a V gene segment and a J gene segment. A rearrangement counted as productive if the CDR3 had no stop codons and remained in frame with V and J, and every other rearrangement counted as non-productive. Following IMGT convention, CDR3 was defined as the stretch from the second conserved V-encoded cysteine to the conserved J-encoded phenylalanine. Sequences without an unambiguous match to a single V gene segment were excluded from the earlier analysis of 587 of the donors. In an earlier analysis of some 590 of the donors, a V segment was called functional when productive rearrangements were above 56.7%, and segregating when the standard deviation between donors exceeded 5%. A statistical classification framework was built to diagnose cytomegalovirus status from the catalog of TCR beta chain sequences. In a later analysis, V and J genes were assigned by comparing TCR nucleotide sequences against IMGT/GENE-DB human TR gene sequences. The TCRdist pipeline was used in a later analysis to assign CDR3 sequences and most-parsimonious VDJ recombination scenarios. In a later analysis, each TCR beta chain was defined by its CDR3 amino acid sequence together with its V-gene family, and reads lacking a unique V-gene family were excluded. In a later analysis, 450 to 600 highly shared, low-generation-probability nucleotide sequences were removed to address suspected cross-contamination and a sequencing artifact. A later analysis calculated a clonal expansion index for each public chain from normalized within-repertoire ranks of inferred template counts. In a later analysis, generation probabilities were computed with a VDJ recombination model fitted to out-of-frame rearrangements, and the resulting probabilities were checked against IGoR. In a later analysis, TCR-TCR, TCR-HLA and TCR-CMV co-occurrence was scored with hypergeometric tests, and a repertoire-size bias correction was applied to TCR pairs. To estimate false discovery rates, a later analysis permuted the HLA or CMV assignments 20 times. A later analysis grouped co-occurring TCRs with DBSCAN, adding TCRdist sequence similarity when clustering within HLA-allele-positive subsets. For co-occurrence clustering, repertoires with fewer than 30,000 or more than 120,000 public chains were excluded, along with four or five repertoires with anomalous nucleotide sharing. The immuneACCESS repertoire file appears here via TCRdb, limited to in-frame rearrangements. These files lack a portion of the clones; in checked studies, under half of the deficit traces to unresolved V genes, and the cause of the others is not known. V, J and clone size were drawn from that table, and D and trimming were deduced from the DNA. This sample is represented by about 200,000 clones; 75% to 90% of them were singletons. The ten largest make up around 0.31% of the sample.

This TCR derives from a woman in her twenties or thirties in good health and CMV-seronegative. Sequences were obtained from PBMCs. Rearrangement joined TRBV6-1 to TRBJ2-3, and TRBD2 may be the D gene, going by 7 matching bases. Here is the DNA: TGTGCCAGCAGTAGGGGGGGGGCAGACTCAGATACGCAGTATTTT. Its protein reads: CASSRGGADSDTQYF.